Below, one TCR beta chain is given with its context. Its antigen is still unknown. This specimen belongs to a study of PD-1 blockade in mismatch repair-deficient tumors. For the study at large: Enrolled 2013-2016, patients had progressing, pretreated mismatch repair-deficient cancers of about a dozen types.

Points from the study as a whole: After pembrolizumab, tumor-resident clones rose rapidly, then generally contracted before radiologic responses.

V lost 4 bases, J lost 6 bases, and 22 bases lay in between. The CDR3 length is 16 residues. Germline loops: CDR1 ENHRY, CDR2 SYGVKD. PCR or immunohistochemistry showed mismatch repair deficiency in every enrolled patient. TCRs were sequenced from three patients responding to pembrolizumab. Assay: immunoSEQ multiplex PCR; the TCRdb copy retains only in-frame clones and omits some. The repertoire has around 120,000 clones, around 83% of them found once; the top ten carry around an eighth. The receptor comes from an adult with mismatch repair-deficient cancer. This chain links TRBV10-3 with TRBJ2-7, with D tentatively TRBD1 (5 bases). The sample here was peripheral blood, taken 44 weeks after starting pembrolizumab. Here the CDR3 reads CAISGRDFQGFFEQYF. The CDR3 DNA reads TGTGCCATCAGTGGAAGAGATTTCCAGGGCTTTTTCGAGCAGTACTTC.